This TCR beta chain was recorded in a study of Ad26.COV2.S vaccination and SARS-CoV-2 variants. Germline CDR1 reads KGHDR; CDR2 reads SFDVKD. This CDR3 comprises 14 residues. Between the trimmed V and J ends, which lost 4 bases and 6 bases, there was a span of 14 bases. Sample treatment: around 19 received Ad26.COV2.S at low or high dose, single or two shots; about 5 received placebo; per-sample allocation not given. After the first vaccine or placebo injection, samples were drawn on day 63. Repertoires were generated with immunoSEQ multiplex PCR, while TCRdb's copy carries only in-frame clones and drops some. In the table there are roughly 320,000 clones, 86% of which are singletons.

Sequencing was performed on peripheral blood, taken in a trial of Ad26.COV2.S vaccine versus placebo. The J gene is TRBJ2-5, the V gene TRBV24-1; perhaps TRBD2 as D (7 bases). The receptor was isolated from a person between 18 and 60 years old who received the Ad26.COV2.S COVID-19 vaccine or a placebo. The CDR3 nucleotides read TGTGCCACCAGTGACACCAGCGGGGACAAGACCCAGTACTTC. Its translation: CATSDTSGDKTQYF.